This T cell receptor (beta chain) was identified during a study of blood T cell repertoires in COVID-19. At the level of the study: Samples of COVID-19 (acute and convalescent) were obtained from the United States, Italy and Spain.

In assigning cohorts, the study relied on participant-reported clinical history. In the study's own analysis: It was from reference gene primer amplification that nucleated cell counts were estimated. The table came from immunoSEQ multiplex PCR; TCRdb's copy has only in-frame clones and leaves some out. Clone size and the V and J calls come from that table; the DNA yielded D and trimming. Altogether 150,000 or so clones are present, around nine tenths being singletons, with the ten largest covering 6.5% to 8.5%. CDR3 length: 15 residues. V lost 5 bases and J lost 2; bases outside the gene matches: 0. Germline values: CDR1 MDHEN, CDR2 SYDVKM.

The sequenced sample consisted of PBMCs or T cells enriched from blood (not recorded which). The rearrangement uses TRBV28 and TRBJ2-6, with 10 nucleotides matching TRBD2. The receptor's source is a woman aged 50 to 65 who had recovered from COVID-19. In nucleotides, the CDR3 is TGTGCCAGCAGTCTAGCGGGGGCTGGGGCCAACGTCCTGACTTTC. Protein: CASSLAGAGANVLTF.